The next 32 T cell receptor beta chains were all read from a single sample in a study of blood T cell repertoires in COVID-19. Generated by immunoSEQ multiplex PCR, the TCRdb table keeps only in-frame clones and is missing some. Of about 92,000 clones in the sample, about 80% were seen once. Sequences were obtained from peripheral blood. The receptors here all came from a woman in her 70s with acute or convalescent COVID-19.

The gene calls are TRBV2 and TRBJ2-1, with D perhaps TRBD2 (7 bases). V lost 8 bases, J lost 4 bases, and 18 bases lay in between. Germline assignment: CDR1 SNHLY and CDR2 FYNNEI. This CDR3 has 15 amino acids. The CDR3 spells CASFSGGARYNEQFF. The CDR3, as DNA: TGTGCCAGCTTCAGTGGGGGGGCAAGGTACAATGAGCAGTTCTTC. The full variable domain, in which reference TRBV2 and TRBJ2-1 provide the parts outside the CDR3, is EPEVTQTPSHQVTQMGQEVILRCVPISNHLYFYWYRQILGQKVEFLVSFYNNEISEKSEIFDDQFSVERPDGSNFTLKIRSTKLEDSAMYFCASFSGGARYNEQFFGPGTRLTVL.

CDR3 loop: CASSKASGRTDTQYF. CDR3 nucleotide sequence: TGTGCCAGTAGTAAGGCTAGCGGACGCACAGATACGCAGTATTTT. J is TRBJ2-3 and V is TRBV19; 7 nucleotides align to TRBD2. CDR1 is LNHDA and CDR2 is SQIVND in the germline V gene (reference sequence). This CDR3 spans 15 amino acids. V dropped 4 bases and J dropped 1; count of bases not matched to a gene: 5.

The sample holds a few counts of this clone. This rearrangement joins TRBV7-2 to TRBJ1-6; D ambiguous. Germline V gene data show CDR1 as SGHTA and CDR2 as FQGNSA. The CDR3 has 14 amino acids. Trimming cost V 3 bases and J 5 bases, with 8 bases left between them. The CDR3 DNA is TGTGCCAGCAGCTTTCCCAGGAATAATTCACCCCTCCACTTT. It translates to CASSFPRNNSPLHF.

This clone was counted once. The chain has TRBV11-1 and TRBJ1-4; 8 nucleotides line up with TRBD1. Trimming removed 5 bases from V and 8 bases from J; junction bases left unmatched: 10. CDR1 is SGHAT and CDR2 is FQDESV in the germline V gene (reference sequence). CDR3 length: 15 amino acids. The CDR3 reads CASSPKTGVWEKLFF. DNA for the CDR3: TGTGCCAGCAGCCCCAAGACAGGGGTTTGGGAAAAACTGTTTTTT. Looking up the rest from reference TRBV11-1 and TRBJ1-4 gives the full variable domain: EAEVAQSPRYKITEKSQAVAFWCDPISGHATLYWYRQILGQGPELLVQFQDESVVDDSQLPKDRFSAERLKGVDSTLKIQPAELGDSAMYLCASSPKTGVWEKLFFGSGTQLSVL.

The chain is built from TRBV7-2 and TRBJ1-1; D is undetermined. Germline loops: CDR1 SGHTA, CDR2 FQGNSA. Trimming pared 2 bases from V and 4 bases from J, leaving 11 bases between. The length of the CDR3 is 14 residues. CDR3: CASSLSGQSTEAFF. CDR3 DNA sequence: TGTGCCAGCAGCTTAAGCGGGCAGAGCACTGAAGCTTTCTTT.

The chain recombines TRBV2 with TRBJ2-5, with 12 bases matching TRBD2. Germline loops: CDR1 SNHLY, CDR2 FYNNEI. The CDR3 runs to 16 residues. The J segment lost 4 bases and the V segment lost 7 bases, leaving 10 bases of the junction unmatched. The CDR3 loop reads CASKAPSGRATETQYF. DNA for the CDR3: TGTGCCAGCAAAGCACCTAGCGGGAGGGCCACAGAGACCCAGTACTTC. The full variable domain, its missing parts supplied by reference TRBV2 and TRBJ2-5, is EPEVTQTPSHQVTQMGQEVILRCVPISNHLYFYWYRQILGQKVEFLVSFYNNEISEKSEIFDDQFSVERPDGSNFTLKIRSTKLEDSAMYFCASKAPSGRATETQYFGPGTRLLVL.

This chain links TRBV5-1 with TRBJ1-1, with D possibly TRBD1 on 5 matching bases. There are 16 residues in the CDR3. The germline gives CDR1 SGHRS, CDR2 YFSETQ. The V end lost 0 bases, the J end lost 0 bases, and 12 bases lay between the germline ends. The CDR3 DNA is TGCGCCAGCAGCTTGGCCCTCTCGACAGTGAACACTGAAGCTTTCTTT. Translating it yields CASSLALSTVNTEAFF.

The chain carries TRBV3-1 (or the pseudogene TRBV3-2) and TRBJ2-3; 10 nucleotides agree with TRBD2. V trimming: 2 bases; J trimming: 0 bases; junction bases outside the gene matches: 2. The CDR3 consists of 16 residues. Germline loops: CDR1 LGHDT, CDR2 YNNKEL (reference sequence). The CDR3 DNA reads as TGTGCCAGCAGCCAACTAGCGGGGGCCAGCACAGATACGCAGTATTTT. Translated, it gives CASSQLAGASTDTQYF.

The CDR3 DNA sequence: TGTGCCAGTAGTTCCGGGAGTAGCTCCTACAATGAGCAGTTCTTC. It encodes CASSSGSSSYNEQFF. The genes are TRBV19 and TRBJ2-1; tentatively, D is TRBD2 (6 bases). The CDR3 is 15 residues long. Germline assignment: CDR1 LNHDA and CDR2 SQIVND (reference sequence). V was pared by 5 bases and J by 0 bases, with 11 bases between.

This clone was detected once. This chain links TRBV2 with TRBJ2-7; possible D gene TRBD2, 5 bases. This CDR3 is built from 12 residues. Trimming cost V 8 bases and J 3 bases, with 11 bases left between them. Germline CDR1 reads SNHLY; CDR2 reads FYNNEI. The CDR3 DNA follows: TGTGCCAGCGAGGGCACCAACTACGAGCAGTACTTC. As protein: CASEGTNYEQYF.

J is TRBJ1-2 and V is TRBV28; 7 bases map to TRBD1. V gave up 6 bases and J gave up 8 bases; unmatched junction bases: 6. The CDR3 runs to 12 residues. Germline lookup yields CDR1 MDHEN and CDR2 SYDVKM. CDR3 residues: CASRPGGWGYTF. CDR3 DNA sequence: TGTGCCAGCAGGCCAGGGGGGTGGGGCTACACCTTC.

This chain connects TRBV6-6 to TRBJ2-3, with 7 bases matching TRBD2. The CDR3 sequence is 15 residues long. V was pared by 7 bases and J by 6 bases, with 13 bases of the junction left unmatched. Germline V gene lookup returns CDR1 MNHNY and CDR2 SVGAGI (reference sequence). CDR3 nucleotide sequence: TGTGCCAGCACCCCAGCGGGCTGGGGGGGGGATACGCAGTATTTT. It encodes CASTPAGWGGDTQYF.

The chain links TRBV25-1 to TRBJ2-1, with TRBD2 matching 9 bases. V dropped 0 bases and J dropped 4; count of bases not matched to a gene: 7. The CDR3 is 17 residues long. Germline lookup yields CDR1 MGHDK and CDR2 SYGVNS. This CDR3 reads CASSEYASGDVYNEQFF. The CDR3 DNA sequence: TGTGCCAGCAGTGAATACGCTAGCGGGGATGTTTACAATGAGCAGTTCTTC.

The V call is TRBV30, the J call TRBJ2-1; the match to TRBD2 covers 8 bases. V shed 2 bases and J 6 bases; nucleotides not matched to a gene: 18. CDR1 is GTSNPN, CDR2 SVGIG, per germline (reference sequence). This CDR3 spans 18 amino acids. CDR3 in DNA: TGTGCCTGGAGTTCCCCTTTGACCGGGACTAGGGAGGGCAATGAGCAGTTCTTC. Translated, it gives CAWSSPLTGTREGNEQFF.

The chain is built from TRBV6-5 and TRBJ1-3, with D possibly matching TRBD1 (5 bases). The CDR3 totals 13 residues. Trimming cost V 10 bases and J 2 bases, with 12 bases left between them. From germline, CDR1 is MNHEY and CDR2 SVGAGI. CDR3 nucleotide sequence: TGTGCCACCGCAGGGCCAGCTGGAAACACCATATATTTT. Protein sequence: CATAGPAGNTIYF.

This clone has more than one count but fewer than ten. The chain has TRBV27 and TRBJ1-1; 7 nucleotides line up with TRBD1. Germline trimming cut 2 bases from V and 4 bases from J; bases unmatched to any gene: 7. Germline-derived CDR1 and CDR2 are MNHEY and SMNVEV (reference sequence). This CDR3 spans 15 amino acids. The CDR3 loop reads CASSLTPDRVTEAFF. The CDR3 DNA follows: TGTGCCAGCAGTTTAACACCCGACAGGGTCACTGAAGCTTTCTTT.

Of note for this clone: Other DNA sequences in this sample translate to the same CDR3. CDR3 coding DNA: TGCGCCAGCAGCTTTTCAGGTCAGAACACTGAAGCTTTCTTT. Translating gives CASSFSGQNTEAFF. The gene calls are TRBV5-1 and TRBJ1-1; D remains ambiguous. This CDR3 is 14 amino acids long. Trimming shortened V by 2 bases and J by 1 base, and 9 bases separated the two germline ends. CDR1 is SGHRS and CDR2 is YFSETQ in the germline V gene.

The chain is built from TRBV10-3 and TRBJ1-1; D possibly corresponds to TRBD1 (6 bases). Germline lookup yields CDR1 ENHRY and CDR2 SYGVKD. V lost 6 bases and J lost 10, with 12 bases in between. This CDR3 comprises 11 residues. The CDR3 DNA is TGTGCCATCAGGGTCGCAGGGGCAGCTTTCTTT. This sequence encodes CAIRVAGAAFF.

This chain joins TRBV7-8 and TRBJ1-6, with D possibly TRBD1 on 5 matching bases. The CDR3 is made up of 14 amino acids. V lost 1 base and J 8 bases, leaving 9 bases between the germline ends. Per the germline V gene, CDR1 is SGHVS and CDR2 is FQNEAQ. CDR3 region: CASSLGREDSPLHF. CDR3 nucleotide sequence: TGTGCCAGCAGCTTAGGCAGGGAGGATTCACCCCTCCACTTT.

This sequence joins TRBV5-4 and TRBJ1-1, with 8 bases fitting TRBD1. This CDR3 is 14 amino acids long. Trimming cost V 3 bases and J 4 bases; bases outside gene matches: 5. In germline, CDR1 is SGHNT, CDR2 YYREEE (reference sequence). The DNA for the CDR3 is TGTGCCAGCAGCTCGCAGGGGGCGAGCACTGAAGCTTTCTTT. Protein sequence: CASSSQGASTEAFF.

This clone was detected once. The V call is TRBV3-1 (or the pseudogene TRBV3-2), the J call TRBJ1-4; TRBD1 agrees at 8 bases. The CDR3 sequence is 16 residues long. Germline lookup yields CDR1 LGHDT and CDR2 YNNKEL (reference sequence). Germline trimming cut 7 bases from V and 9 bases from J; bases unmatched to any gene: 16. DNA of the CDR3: TGTGCCAGCACCCTAGCCCCGACAGGGGCGAATCAAAAACTGTTTTTT. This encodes CASTLAPTGANQKLFF.

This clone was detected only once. DNA for the CDR3: TGTTCGTCTAATGAAAAACTGTTTTTT. Its translation is CSSNEKLFF. The rearrangement joins TRBV7-3 to TRBJ1-4, with D uncertain. Germline CDR1 SGHTA, CDR2 FQGTGA. The CDR3 runs 9 residues.

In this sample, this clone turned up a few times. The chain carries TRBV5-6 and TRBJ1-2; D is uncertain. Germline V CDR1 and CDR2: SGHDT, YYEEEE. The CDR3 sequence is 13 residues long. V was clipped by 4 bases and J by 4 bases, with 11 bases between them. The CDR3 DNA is TGTGCCAGCAGCACGAACCGAGGCTATGGCTACACCTTC. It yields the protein CASSTNRGYGYTF.

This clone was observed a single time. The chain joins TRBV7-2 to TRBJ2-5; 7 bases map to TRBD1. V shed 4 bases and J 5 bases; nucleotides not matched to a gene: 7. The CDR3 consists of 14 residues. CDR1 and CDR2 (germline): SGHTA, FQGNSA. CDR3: CASSSRGRSETQYF. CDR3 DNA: TGTGCCAGCAGCTCTAGGGGGCGCAGTGAGACCCAGTACTTC.

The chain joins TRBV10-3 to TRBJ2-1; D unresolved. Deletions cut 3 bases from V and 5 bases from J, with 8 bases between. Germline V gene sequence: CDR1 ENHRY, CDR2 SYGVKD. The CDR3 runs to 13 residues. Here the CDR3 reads CAISDFPDNEQFF. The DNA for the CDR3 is TGTGCCATCAGTGACTTCCCGGACAATGAGCAGTTCTTC.

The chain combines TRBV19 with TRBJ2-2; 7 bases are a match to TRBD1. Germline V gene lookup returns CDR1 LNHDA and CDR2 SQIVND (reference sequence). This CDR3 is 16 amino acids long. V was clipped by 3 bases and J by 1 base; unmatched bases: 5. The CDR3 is CASSMGQLRNTGELFF. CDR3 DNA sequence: TGTGCCAGTAGTATGGGACAGTTAAGGAACACCGGGGAGCTGTTTTTT.

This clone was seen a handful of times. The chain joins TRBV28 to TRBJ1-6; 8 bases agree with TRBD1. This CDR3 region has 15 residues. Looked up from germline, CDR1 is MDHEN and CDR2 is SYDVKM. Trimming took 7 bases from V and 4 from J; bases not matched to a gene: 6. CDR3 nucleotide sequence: TGTGCCAGCATATCGACAGGGGCGTATAATTCACCCCTCCACTTT. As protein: CASISTGAYNSPLHF.

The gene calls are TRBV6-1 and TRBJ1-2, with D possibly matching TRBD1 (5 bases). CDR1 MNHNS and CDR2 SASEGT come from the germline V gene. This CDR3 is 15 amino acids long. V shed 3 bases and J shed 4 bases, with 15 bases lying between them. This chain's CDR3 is CASSDFSRAAYGYTF. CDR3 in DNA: TGTGCCAGCAGTGATTTTAGCAGGGCAGCCTATGGCTACACCTTC.

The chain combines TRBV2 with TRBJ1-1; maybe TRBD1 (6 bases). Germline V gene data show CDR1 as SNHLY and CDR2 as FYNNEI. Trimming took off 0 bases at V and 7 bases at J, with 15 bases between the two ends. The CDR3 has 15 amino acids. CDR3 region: CASSEALGASGEAFF. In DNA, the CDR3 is TGTGCCAGCAGTGAAGCGCTGGGGGCCTCGGGTGAAGCTTTCTTT.

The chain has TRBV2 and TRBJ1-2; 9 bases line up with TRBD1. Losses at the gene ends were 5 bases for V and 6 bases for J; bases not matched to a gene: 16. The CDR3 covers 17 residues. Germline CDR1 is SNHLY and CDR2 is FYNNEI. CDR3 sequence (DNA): TGTGCCAGCAGTCCCACCCTGGGGGGACAGGGAGAGGATGGCTACACCTTC. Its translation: CASSPTLGGQGEDGYTF.

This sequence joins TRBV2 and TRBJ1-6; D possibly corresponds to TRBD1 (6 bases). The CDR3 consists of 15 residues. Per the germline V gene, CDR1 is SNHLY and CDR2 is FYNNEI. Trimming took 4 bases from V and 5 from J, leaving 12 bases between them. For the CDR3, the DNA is TGTGCCAGCAGTGGAACGGGACACCATAATTCACCCCTCCACTTT. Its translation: CASSGTGHHNSPLHF.

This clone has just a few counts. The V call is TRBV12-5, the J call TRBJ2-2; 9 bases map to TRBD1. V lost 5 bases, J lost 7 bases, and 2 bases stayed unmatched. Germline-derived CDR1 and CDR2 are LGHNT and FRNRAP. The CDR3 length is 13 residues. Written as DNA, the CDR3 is TGTGCTAGTGGTCGGACAGGGGACGGGGAGCTGTTTTTT. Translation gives CASGRTGDGELFF.